This TCR beta chain was identified during a study of response to subunit inactivated influenza vaccine. TCRdb processed the RT-PCR reads anew with MiXCR; each CDR3 protein has one entry. The sample has about 530,000 distinct CDR3 sequences, about an eighth seen once. This clonotype was recorded a few times. Its specificity is not known. Findings and limits, study-wide: It was the authors' suggestion that each seasonal influenza vaccination recruits few new T cells.

The CDR3 covers 13 residues. V was cut by 5 bases and J by 0 bases, with 5 bases left in between. The sequences come from PBMCs from blood, collected on the day of vaccination. The receptor was derived from a man in his fifties or sixties who received an inactivated influenza vaccine. The rearrangement links TRBV12-3 or TRBV12-4 to TRBJ1-3; D unclear. This chain's CDR3 is CASSLYSGNTIYF. In DNA form, the CDR3 reads TGTGCCAGCAGTCTATACTCTGGAAACACCATATATTTT.